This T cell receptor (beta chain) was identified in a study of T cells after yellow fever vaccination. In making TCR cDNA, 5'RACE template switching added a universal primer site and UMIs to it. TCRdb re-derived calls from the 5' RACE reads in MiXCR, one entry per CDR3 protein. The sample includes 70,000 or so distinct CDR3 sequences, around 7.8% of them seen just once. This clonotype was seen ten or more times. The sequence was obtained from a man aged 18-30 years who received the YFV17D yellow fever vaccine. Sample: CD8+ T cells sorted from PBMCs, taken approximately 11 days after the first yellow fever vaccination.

CDR3 bases: TGCAGCGTTGAGGCTATAGCGGGGCAAACGGGAGATACGCAGTATTTT. This translates into CSVEAIAGQTGDTQYF. This sequence joins TRBV29-1 and TRBJ2-3, with TRBD2 identical over 8 bases. V trimming: 3 bases; J trimming: 5 bases; junction bases outside the gene matches: 13. The CDR3 covers 16 residues. Germline assignment: CDR1 SQVTM and CDR2 ANQGSEA.